One and the same sample provided the 29 T cell receptor beta chains below, sequenced in a study of cytomegalovirus exposure and HLA in healthy donors. The PCR used 60 Vbeta and 13 Jbeta primers. Profiling relied on immunoSEQ multiplex PCR, and the TCRdb table lists in-frame clones only, not all of them. The table includes some 140,000 clones, about 80% detected once. The sample comprised PBMCs. The receptors were gathered from a man aged 30 to 45 in good health and CMV-seronegative.

The chain recombines TRBV15 with TRBJ2-3; D is perhaps TRBD2 (7 bases). The CDR3 runs 14 residues. V was shortened by 9 bases and J by 0 bases, with 13 bases between the two germline ends. Germline V gene lookup returns CDR1 LNHNV and CDR2 YYDKDF (reference sequence). CDR3 amino acids: CATKGGASTDTQYF. In nucleotides, the CDR3 is TGTGCCACAAAAGGGGGGGCGAGCACAGATACGCAGTATTTT.

The rearrangement links TRBV21-1 to TRBJ2-5; the D call in the table, TRBD2, was not verified against the DNA. TRBV21-1 represents a pseudogene. The CDR3 spans 14 residues. CDR3 sequence: CASIVHIPRETQYF. The DNA of the CDR3 is TGTGCCAGCATTGTACATATACCGAGGGAGACCCAGTACTTC.

This clone has only one observation. The rearrangement links TRBV19 to TRBJ1-4; D remains unclear. Germline loops: CDR1 LNHDA, CDR2 SQIVND (reference sequence). CDR3 length: 14 residues. The V and J ends lost 3 bases and 4 bases respectively, with 9 bases between them. The CDR3 here is CASSMPRGNEKLFF. The CDR3, as DNA: TGTGCCAGTAGTATGCCCCGAGGTAATGAAAAACTGTTTTTT.

This chain links TRBV19 with TRBJ1-1; 8 bases are shared with TRBD1. The CDR3 has 15 amino acids. The V and J ends lost 5 bases and 0 bases, in that order; junction bases with no gene match: 5. The germline V gene encodes CDR1 LNHDA and CDR2 SQIVND (reference sequence). CDR3 DNA: TGTGCCAGTAGTTCCCAGACAGGGGTGAACACTGAAGCTTTCTTT. It encodes CASSSQTGVNTEAFF.

This clone occurred a few times. The V gene is TRBV6-5, the J gene TRBJ2-5; no reliable D call. Germline CDR1 and CDR2: MNHEY and SVGAGI. The V gene lost 7 bases and the J gene lost 5 bases, with 17 bases spanning the gap. This CDR3 comprises 14 residues. CDR3 sequence reads: CASTDLEFRETQYF. The CDR3 DNA follows: TGTGCCAGCACCGACCTGGAATTCAGGGAGACCCAGTACTTC.

This clone was detected a few times. The rearrangement links TRBV25-1 to TRBJ1-1; D is unresolved. In germline, CDR1 is MGHDK, CDR2 SYGVNS. With 5 bases removed from V and 3 bases from J, the gap between germline ends came to 7 bases. This CDR3 comprises 12 residues. CDR3 nucleotide sequence: TGTGCCAGCAGTCGGTCCTACACTGAAGCTTTCTTT. It yields the protein CASSRSYTEAFF.

The rearrangement links TRBV30 to TRBJ1-2; D is unresolved. Trimming took off 3 bases at V and 5 bases at J, with 16 bases between the two ends. Germline V gene sequence: CDR1 GTSNPN, CDR2 SVGIG (reference sequence). There are 14 residues in the CDR3. The CDR3 is CAWRLAARHYGYTF. CDR3 in DNA: TGTGCCTGGAGATTAGCAGCACGGCATTATGGCTACACCTTC.

The V gene is TRBV4-1, the J gene TRBJ1-4; D gene uncertain. This CDR3 spans 12 amino acids. V was pared by 5 bases and J by 10 bases, with 11 bases between. Germline V CDR1 and CDR2: MGHRA, YSYEKL. CDR3 in DNA: TGCGCCAGCAGCGAAACCGCGGGAAAACTGTTTTTT. It encodes CASSETAGKLFF.

This clone has a single count. The rearrangement joins TRBV27 to TRBJ2-5, with 8 bases matching TRBD2. The J call may be faulty, since TRBJ2-7 better matches the DNA end. In germline, CDR1 is MNHEY, CDR2 SMNVEV (reference sequence). CDR3 size: 13 residues. The CDR3 region is CASSLTSAYEQYF. In DNA, the CDR3 is TGTGCCAGCAGTCTGACTAGCGCCTACGAGCAGTACTTC.

The chain joins TRBV7-9 to TRBJ2-7, with TRBD2 matching over 10 bases. The CDR3 extends over 17 amino acids. Trimming cost V 4 bases and J 5 bases; bases outside gene matches: 14. Germline values: CDR1 SEHNR, CDR2 FQNEAQ (reference sequence). CDR3 loop: CASSSESGRAVKNEQYF. The DNA for the CDR3 is TGTGCCAGCAGCTCCGAAAGCGGGAGGGCCGTAAAGAACGAGCAGTACTTC.

The chain joins TRBV7-2 to TRBJ2-7, with unresolved D. Germline values: CDR1 SGHTA, CDR2 FQGNSA. Trimming cost V 0 bases and J 3 bases, with 9 bases left between them. The length of the CDR3 is 14 residues. The CDR3 sequence: CASSLAVRVYEQYF. The DNA of the CDR3 is TGTGCCAGCAGCTTAGCGGTTCGAGTCTACGAGCAGTACTTC. Variable domain in full (rest from reference TRBV7-2 and TRBJ2-7): GAGVSQSPSNKVTEKGKDVELRCDPISGHTALYWYRQSLGQGLEFLIYFQGNSAPDKSGLPSDRFSAERTGGSVSTLTIQRTQQEDSAVYLCASSLAVRVYEQYFGPGTRLTVT.

The chain combines TRBV21-1 with TRBJ1-5; TRBD1, the D gene given by the table, was not confirmed from the DNA. TRBV21-1 is a listed pseudogene. This CDR3 spans 20 amino acids. The CDR3 DNA reads as TGTGCCAGCAGCAAAAAGGTTCGGGACAGGGTAGGGGTTAGCAATCAGCCCCAGCATTTT. It is translated as CASSKKVRDRVGVSNQPQHF.

The V and J genes are TRBV10-2 and TRBJ1-1, with D maybe TRBD1 (6 bases). Trimming cost V 10 bases and J 4 bases, with 13 bases left between them. Germline V lookup: CDR1 WSHSY, CDR2 SAAADI. The CDR3 sequence is 12 residues long. CDR3 region: CATCRGFTEAFF. The CDR3 bases are TGCGCCACTTGCAGGGGATTCACTGAAGCTTTCTTT.

The chain links TRBV9 to TRBJ1-5; 7 bases are a match to TRBD1. Germline trimming cut 3 bases from V and 1 base from J; bases unmatched to any gene: 4. This CDR3 is 15 amino acids long. CDR1 SGDLS and CDR2 YYNGEE come from the germline V gene. Here the CDR3 reads CASSAGQASNQPQHF. CDR3 DNA: TGTGCCAGCAGCGCCGGACAGGCGAGCAATCAGCCCCAGCATTTT.

This chain uses TRBV27 with TRBJ2-5, with 10 bases identical to TRBD2. Unmatched junction bases numbered 13, after V lost 5 bases and J lost 4 bases. Per germline, CDR1 MNHEY and CDR2 SMNVEV (reference sequence). The CDR3 loop spans 17 amino acids. Here the CDR3 reads CASSAAGLALIPETQYF. The DNA for the CDR3 is TGTGCCAGCAGTGCGGCGGGACTAGCGTTAATCCCAGAGACCCAGTACTTC.

The chain is built from TRBV5-1 and TRBJ1-1, with TRBD1 matching over 7 bases. The CDR3 covers 15 residues. With 4 bases clipped from V and 2 bases from J, the junction kept 8 bases outside the gene matches. CDR1 and CDR2 from the germline V gene are SGHRS and YFSETQ. CDR3 DNA sequence: TGCGCCAGCAGCCCTCCCGACAGGGTTAACACTGAAGCTTTCTTT. Its translation: CASSPPDRVNTEAFF.

This clone showed up just a few times. The V gene is TRBV5-1, the J gene TRBJ2-1; weak D call: TRBD1 (6 bases). Germline CDR1 is SGHRS and CDR2 is YFSETQ. V was trimmed by 3 bases and J by 9 bases, leaving 13 bases between them. The CDR3 is 13 amino acids. CDR3 sequence: CASSSRQAAEQFF. CDR3 DNA sequence: TGCGCCAGCAGCTCGCGACAGGCCGCTGAGCAGTTCTTC. The entire variable domain, with the rest obtained from reference TRBV5-1 and TRBJ2-1, is as follows: KAGVTQTPRYLIKTRGQQVTLSCSPISGHRSVSWYQQTPGQGLQFLFEYFSETQRNKGNFPGRFSGRQFSNSRSEMNVSTLELGDSALYLCASSSRQAAEQFFGPGTRLTVL.

CDR3 in amino acids: CASSPNHRGNTEAFF. In nucleotides, the CDR3 is TGTGCCAGCTCCCCCAATCACAGGGGGAACACTGAAGCTTTCTTT. The gene calls are TRBV18 and TRBJ1-1; 7 nucleotides align to TRBD1. Per germline, CDR1 KGHSH and CDR2 LQKENI. The CDR3 has 15 amino acids. With 6 bases clipped from V and 1 base from J, the junction kept 8 bases outside the gene matches.

This clone was seen just once. Here the CDR3 DNA reads TGTGCCAGCACCACAGGGGGCTACACCGGGGAGCTGTTTTTT. Translation gives CASTTGGYTGELFF. J is TRBJ2-2 and V is TRBV19, with 9 bases lining up with TRBD1. The CDR3 loop spans 14 amino acids. Germline lookup yields CDR1 LNHDA and CDR2 SQIVND (reference sequence). Germline trimming cut 9 bases from V and 3 bases from J; bases unmatched to any gene: 5.

In this sample, this clone turned up once. The chain links TRBV5-6 to TRBJ2-7; maybe TRBD1 (6 bases). Looked up from germline, CDR1 is SGHDT and CDR2 is YYEEEE. The CDR3 length is 16 residues. Trimming stripped 4 bases from V and 0 bases from J, with 17 bases between. The CDR3 sequence is CASSEVTGTTSYEQYF. CDR3 DNA sequence: TGTGCCAGCAGCGAGGTGACAGGAACGACCTCCTACGAGCAGTACTTC.

This clone has only a few counts. The chain carries TRBV27 and TRBJ2-3; 9 nucleotides match TRBD1. Trimming cost V 2 bases and J 1 base; bases outside gene matches: 16. CDR1 is MNHEY, CDR2 SMNVEV, per germline (reference sequence). The CDR3 covers 20 residues. CDR3 loop: CASSLRGTGQNLLRTDTQYF. The CDR3 nucleotides are TGTGCCAGCAGTTTAAGGGGGACAGGGCAGAACTTACTCCGCACAGATACGCAGTATTTT.

This rearrangement joins TRBV6-1 to TRBJ2-2, with 11 bases that match TRBD2. This CDR3 has 16 residues. Trimming at V came to 2 bases and at J to 7 bases, leaving 6 bases not matched to a gene. The germline V gene encodes CDR1 MNHNS and CDR2 SASEGT. For the CDR3, the DNA is TGTGCCAGCAGTGAATCCCTAGCGGGAGGTATCGGGGAGCTGTTTTTT. Protein product: CASSESLAGGIGELFF.

This clone was detected once. The rearrangement links TRBV28 to TRBJ2-7, with 7 positions matching TRBD2. The CDR3 is 13 amino acids. The germline CDR1 and CDR2 sequences are MDHEN and SYDVKM. V shed 2 bases and J 6 bases; nucleotides not matched to a gene: 4. The CDR3 nucleotides are TGTGCCAGCAGTTTAGGGCGGGAGTGCGAGCAGTACTTC. This encodes CASSLGRECEQYF. The complete variable domain, with remaining parts taken from reference TRBV28 and TRBJ2-7, reads DVKVTQSSRYLVKRTGEKVFLECVQDMDHENMFWYRQDPGLGLRLIYFSYDVKMKEKGDIPEGYSVSREKKERFSLILESASTNQTSMYLCASSLGRECEQYFGPGTRLTVT.

The chain recombines TRBV5-5 with TRBJ1-3; no definite D call. Trimming stripped 1 base from V and 0 bases from J, with 11 bases between. The CDR3 spans 16 residues. Per the germline V gene, CDR1 is SGHKS and CDR2 is YYEKEE (reference sequence). In DNA form, the CDR3 reads TGTGCCAGCAGCTTGATTCCGGAGTCCTCTGGAAACACCATATATTTT. Translation: CASSLIPESSGNTIYF.

The rearrangement joins TRBV5-5 to TRBJ2-1; a possible D gene is TRBD1 (5 bases). The V gene lost 3 bases and the J gene lost 2 bases, with 9 bases spanning the gap. This CDR3 region has 14 residues. CDR1 and CDR2 (germline): SGHKS, YYEKEE (reference sequence). The CDR3 protein is CASSSQGTYNEQFF. CDR3 DNA sequence: TGTGCCAGCAGCTCCCAGGGAACCTACAATGAGCAGTTCTTC.

This rearrangement joins TRBV7-2 to TRBJ2-2; 11 bases match TRBD1. The CDR3 totals 16 residues. After removal of 3 bases from V and 6 bases from J, the junction contained 6 bases not matched to a gene. Per germline, CDR1 SGHTA and CDR2 FQGNSA. CDR3 loop: CASSFGTGGFAGELFF. The CDR3 DNA reads as TGTGCCAGCAGCTTCGGGACAGGGGGGTTCGCCGGGGAGCTGTTTTTT. Variable domain in full (rest from reference TRBV7-2 and TRBJ2-2): GAGVSQSPSNKVTEKGKDVELRCDPISGHTALYWYRQSLGQGLEFLIYFQGNSAPDKSGLPSDRFSAERTGGSVSTLTIQRTQQEDSAVYLCASSFGTGGFAGELFFGEGSRLTVL.

This sequence joins TRBV6-6 and TRBJ1-1, with 9 nucleotides matching TRBD1. The CDR3 loop spans 14 amino acids. CDR1 MNHNY and CDR2 SVGAGI come from the germline V gene (reference sequence). Trimming at V came to 2 bases and at J to 5 bases, leaving 3 bases not matched to a gene. The CDR3 spells CASSYLDRGTEAFF. For the CDR3, the DNA is TGTGCCAGCAGTTACCTGGACAGGGGTACTGAAGCTTTCTTT.

In its sample, this clone was seen a few times. The rearrangement links TRBV7-2 to TRBJ2-5; possibly TRBD2 for D (5 bases). CDR3 length equals 14 residues. Germline V gene data show CDR1 as SGHTA and CDR2 as FQGNSA. V lost 7 bases and J lost 1, with 13 bases in between. The CDR3 DNA follows: TGTGCCAGCACCAAAGGGCGGGCCCAAGAGACCCAGTACTTC. Amino acid sequence: CASTKGRAQETQYF.

This clone is a singleton in its sample. The chain recombines TRBV6-6 with TRBJ1-5; 10 bases line up with TRBD1. Germline CDR1 is MNHNY and CDR2 is SVGAGI (reference sequence). V lost 5 bases, J lost 1 base, and 5 bases stayed unmatched. This CDR3 has 16 residues. The CDR3 is CASSPTGGGSNQPQHF. CDR3 DNA: TGTGCCAGCAGTCCGACAGGGGGCGGAAGCAATCAGCCCCAGCATTTT.